Listed here are 14 T cell receptor beta chains from one sample, sequenced in a study of T cell responses to AZD1222 COVID-19 vaccine. Method: immunoSEQ multiplex PCR; TCRdb's copy keeps in-frame clones and lacks some. The sample has approximately 110,000 clones, less than 90% seen once; the top ten hold roughly 4%. This specimen consisted of peripheral blood, obtained on day 0 of AZD1222 vaccination. The receptors stem from an adult in good health.

V and J are TRBV19 and TRBJ1-1, with D possibly matching TRBD1 (5 bases). V lost 5 bases to trimming and J lost 4 bases, with 14 bases between them. Germline CDR1 reads LNHDA; CDR2 reads SQIVND (reference sequence). The CDR3 runs 14 residues. The CDR3 DNA reads as TGTGCCAGTAGTTCCGAGAGAGGGGTCACTGAAGCTTTCTTT. Its protein product is CASSSERGVTEAFF. Supplemented by reference TRBV19 and TRBJ1-1, the full variable domain reads DGGITQSPKYLFRKEGQNVTLSCEQNLNHDAMYWYRQDPGQGLRLIYYSQIVNDFQKGDIAEGYSVSREKKESFPLTVTSAQKNPTAFYLCASSSERGVTEAFFGQGTRLTVV.

This clone has more than one count but fewer than ten. The gene calls are TRBV4-2 and TRBJ2-4; the D is unclear. This CDR3 comprises 15 residues. CDR1 and CDR2 (germline): LGHNA, YNFKEQ. V was pared by 2 bases and J by 0 bases, with 8 bases between. The CDR3 region has the DNA TGTGCCAGCAGCCAAACCAAAAAAGCCAAAAACATTCAGTACTTC. It is translated as CASSQTKKAKNIQYF.

This clone was observed once. The genes are TRBV6-5 and TRBJ2-7, with D unclear. The CDR3 loop spans 13 amino acids. Germline lookup yields CDR1 MNHEY and CDR2 SVGAGI. V was cut by 7 bases and J by 3 bases, with 13 bases left in between. The CDR3 loop reads CASTEANLYEQYF. In DNA, the CDR3 is TGTGCCAGCACCGAGGCGAATCTCTACGAGCAGTACTTC.

The V and J genes are TRBV12-3 or TRBV12-4 and TRBJ1-1; D gene unclear. This CDR3 is 13 amino acids long. V lost 5 bases to trimming and J lost 0 bases, with 7 bases between them. CDR3 sequence: CASSRTVNTEAFF. Here the CDR3 DNA reads TGTGCCAGCAGTCGGACGGTGAACACTGAAGCTTTCTTT.

The chain recombines TRBV2 with TRBJ2-4, with 8 nucleotides matching TRBD1. The CDR3 contains 17 residues. Trimming removed 5 bases from V and 0 bases from J; junction bases left unmatched: 9. Germline CDR1 reads SNHLY; CDR2 reads FYNNEI. The CDR3, as DNA: TGTGCCAGCAGTCTATTCGGACAGGGCCTAGCCAAAAACATTCAGTACTTC. Protein product: CASSLFGQGLAKNIQYF.

CDR3 residues: CASTFWTDSYEQYF. In DNA form, the CDR3 reads TGCGCCAGCACTTTTTGGACTGATTCCTACGAGCAGTACTTC. V is TRBV5-1 and J is TRBJ2-7; D may be TRBD2 (5 bases). The CDR3 extends over 14 amino acids. Germline values: CDR1 SGHRS, CDR2 YFSETQ. Trimming took off 6 bases at V and 1 base at J, with 14 bases between the two ends.

The CDR3 DNA reads TGCGCCAGCAGACCAGACAGACTACGAGAGCAGTTCTTC. Its protein is CASRPDRLREQFF. V is TRBV5-1 and J is TRBJ2-1, with D tentatively TRBD1 or TRBD2 (5 bases each). The CDR3 has 13 amino acids. The germline V gene has CDR1 SGHRS and CDR2 YFSETQ. V was clipped by 5 bases and J by 10 bases, with 16 bases between them.

This chain links TRBV12-3 or TRBV12-4 with TRBJ2-3; either TRBD1 or TRBD2 may supply D (6 bases each). The V gene lost 4 bases and the J gene lost 4 bases, with 9 bases spanning the gap. The CDR3 totals 13 residues. CDR3 nucleotide sequence: TGTGCCAGCAGTTGGGGGGCCCCAGATACGCAGTATTTT. Translation: CASSWGAPDTQYF.

This chain uses TRBV5-1 with TRBJ2-3; D is perhaps TRBD2 (5 bases). Germline V gives CDR1 SGHRS, CDR2 YFSETQ. The ends were cut back, 1 base at V and 6 bases at J, with 18 bases in the middle. The length of the CDR3 is 16 residues. This CDR3 reads CASSLRSTGNPDTQYF. As DNA, the CDR3 is TGCGCCAGCAGCTTGCGATCTACGGGGAACCCCGATACGCAGTATTTT.

This clone was counted a single time. V is TRBV9 and J is TRBJ1-2, with TRBD1 matching over 9 bases. The V segment lost 6 bases and the J segment 2 bases; nucleotides outside the gene matches: 5. The CDR3 has 14 residues. CDR1 is SGDLS and CDR2 is YYNGEE in the germline V gene. The CDR3 DNA sequence: TGTGCCAGCAATACCGGGACAGGGAACTATGGCTACACCTTC. Its translation is CASNTGTGNYGYTF. The full variable domain, with the rest looked up from reference TRBV9 and TRBJ1-2, is DSGVTQTPKHLITATGQRVTLRCSPRSGDLSVYWYQQSLDQGLQFLIQYYNGEERAKGNILERFSAQQFPDLHSELNLSSLELGDSALYFCASNTGTGNYGYTFGSGTRLTVV.

This clone appeared a single time. The chain carries TRBV9 and TRBJ2-7; D may be TRBD2 (5 bases). Germline lookup yields CDR1 SGDLS and CDR2 YYNGEE. This CDR3 is 14 amino acids long. V lost 0 bases and J lost 1, with 8 bases in between. The CDR3 here is CASSVGESSYEQYF. CDR3 nucleotide sequence: TGTGCCAGCAGCGTAGGGGAGAGTTCCTACGAGCAGTACTTC. The full variable domain, with the rest looked up from reference TRBV9 and TRBJ2-7, is DSGVTQTPKHLITATGQRVTLRCSPRSGDLSVYWYQQSLDQGLQFLIQYYNGEERAKGNILERFSAQQFPDLHSELNLSSLELGDSALYFCASSVGESSYEQYFGPGTRLTVT.

The CDR3 loop reads CASSPRTGGDQPQHF. Written as DNA, the CDR3 is TGTGCCAGCAGTCCCCGGACAGGGGGGGATCAGCCCCAGCATTTT. The rearrangement uses TRBV6-5 and TRBJ1-5; TRBD1 matches at 10 bases. The CDR3 is 15 residues long. The trim removed 5 bases at V and 5 bases at J, leaving 6 bases unmatched. Germline assignment: CDR1 MNHEY and CDR2 SVGAGI.

This chain uses TRBV11-2 with TRBJ1-1; possible D gene TRBD1, 6 bases. V gave up 8 bases and J gave up 0 bases, with 13 bases separating them. Germline V gives CDR1 SGHAT, CDR2 FQNNGV. The CDR3 runs 14 residues. CDR3 sequence: CASRGTSMNTEAFF. In DNA, the CDR3 is TGTGCCAGCCGCGGGACATCCATGAACACTGAAGCTTTCTTT.

The chain uses TRBV6-6 and TRBJ1-2, with a tentative D call TRBD1 (5 bases). The CDR3 is made up of 14 amino acids. CDR1 is MNHNY, CDR2 SVGAGI, per germline (reference sequence). V was trimmed by 5 bases and J by 4 bases, leaving 14 bases between them. The CDR3 DNA reads TGTGCCAGCAGTGGAATACAGGTTCGCTATGGCTACACCTTC. This encodes CASSGIQVRYGYTF.